Reported below is one T cell receptor beta chain. These data originate in a study of shared clonotypes between healthy human individuals. Clones were sequenced by immunoSEQ multiplex PCR, and TCRdb holds only the in-frame ones, with some missing. Here the sample spans about 980,000 clones, about 80% being singletons. The V gene lost 4 bases and the J gene lost 2 bases, with 14 bases spanning the gap. This CDR3 comprises 16 residues. CDR1 and CDR2 from the germline V gene are MGHRA and YSYEKL. Sample: memory CD4+ T cells sorted from blood. Subset noted: CD45RA-negative fraction. The V call is TRBV4-1, the J call TRBJ2-2, with D uncertain. This clonotype was sampled from a man between 18 and 29 years old in good health. The CDR3 DNA reads TGCGCCAGCAGCCCTCTACGGGCGACCAACACCGGGGAGCTGTTTTTT. It encodes CASSPLRATNTGELFF.